What follows is one T cell receptor (beta chain) and its context. These data originate in a study of identical twins. The CDR3 consists of 16 residues. The V gene's germline CDR1 is SGHRS and CDR2 YFSETQ. The J segment lost 2 bases and the V segment lost 3 bases, leaving 7 bases of the junction unmatched. All donors comprised healthy Caucasians. TCRdb analysed the 5' RACE reads with MiXCR anew, one entry per CDR3 protein. The sample lists roughly 700,000 distinct CDR3 sequences, around 8.3% seen once, with 0.85% to 1% in the top ten. Another study also made use of these data, one on yellow fever vaccine responses in identical twins.

The clonotype was recovered from a woman younger than 35 in good health. Material for sequencing was PBMCs. The gene calls are TRBV5-1 and TRBJ2-5; 10 bases are shared with TRBD2. DNA of the CDR3: TGCGCCAGCAGCTCTGGGGGACTAGCGCTACAAGAGACCCAGTACTTC. Amino acids: CASSSGGLALQETQYF.